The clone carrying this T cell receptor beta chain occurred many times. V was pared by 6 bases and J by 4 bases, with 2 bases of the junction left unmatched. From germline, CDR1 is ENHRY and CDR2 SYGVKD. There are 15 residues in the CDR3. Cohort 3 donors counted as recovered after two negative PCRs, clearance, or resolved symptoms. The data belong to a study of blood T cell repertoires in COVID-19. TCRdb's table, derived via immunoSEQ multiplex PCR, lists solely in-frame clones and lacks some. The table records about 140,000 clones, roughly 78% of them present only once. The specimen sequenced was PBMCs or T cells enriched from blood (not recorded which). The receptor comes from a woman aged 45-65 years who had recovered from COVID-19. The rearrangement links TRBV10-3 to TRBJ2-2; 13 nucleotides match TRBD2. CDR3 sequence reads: CAISRTSGGTGELFF. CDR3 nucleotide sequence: TGTGCCATCAGCCGGACTAGCGGGGGCACCGGGGAGCTGTTTTTT.